Included here is one T cell receptor (beta chain) sequence, with context. Its cognate antigen has yet to be identified. The record has no base qualities; no much larger clone is one base away. This record belongs to a study (dated by TCRdb to the mid-2010s). Turning to the overall study: The study set out to test whether tumor-infiltrating Tregs in breast cancer get recruited from blood Tregs or are instead converted in situ from other CD4+ T cell subsets.

The memory CD4+ T cell population was isolated based on a CD4+CD45RO+CD25- phenotype. Tregs, naive and memory CD4+ T cells from tumor, blood and ipsilateral draining lymph nodes of a handful of breast cancer patients underwent full-length TCR alpha and beta sequencing. Ficoll density gradient centrifugation was used to isolate mononuclear cells from lymph nodes or from 50 ml of peripheral blood. Sorted cell populations were confirmed by FACS to exceed 90% purity. Full-length TCR variable regions were amplified by 5' RACE PCR using constant-region reverse primers, and then by semi-nested PCR using Nested Universal Primer A. The ReliaPrep RNA Cell Miniprep System was used to extract total RNA, which was then reverse transcribed into 5'RACE-ready cDNA with the SMARTer RACE 5'/3' Kit. Multiplex adaptors were used to barcode the full-length TCR alpha and beta libraries, which were then sequenced on an Illumina MiSeq. The authors processed their data as follows. For each of nine subset-tissue groups, sequencing data from the five patients were combined, and the groups were compared by unsupervised clustering of TCR gene usage. The Morisita-Horn index, with shared sequences weighted by their contribution to each repertoire, was used to calculate repertoire similarity. The public sequencing data were trimmed at Q25 with fastp and processed into clonotypes with MiXCR by TCRdb, which kept only in-frame beta chains. Rows are combined by CDR3 protein, so each entry shows the most common genes and DNA. These V and J calls derive from TCRdb rather than the authors' analysis. The sample table contains around 7,800 distinct CDR3 sequences; only one count was recorded for roughly 40% of them. The top ten constitute roughly 4.7% of the sample.

The junction carries 10 bases between V and J, which are trimmed by 5 bases and 2 bases respectively. The CDR3, cysteine through phenylalanine, is 14 amino acids long. The only DNA kept is the CDR3, 42 bases in frame from the first base. The germline V gene yields MNHEY for CDR1 and SVGAGI for CDR2. Broader findings and caveats from the paper: The larger-cohort validation was restricted to a single TCR beta V-J rearrangement rather than whole repertoires. Tumor-infiltrating Treg TCR alpha and beta sequences overlapped most with tumor naive CD4+ T cells, then with blood naive CD4+ T cells. The TCR gene usage of tumor memory CD4+ T cells clustered together with blood and lymph node memory CD4+ cells and with lymph node naive CD4+ cells.

The rearrangement combines TRBV6-5 with TRBJ1-5; no D segment can be confidently identified. This clonotype originated in a female donor with breast cancer. The sample was memory CD4+ T cells sorted from blood. The cell subset or site label corresponds to: memory CD4+ T cells, CD4+CD45RO+CD25-. The CDR3 protein sequence reads: CASSPRRGNQPQHF. The DNA is TGTGCCAGCAGTCCACGACGGGGCAATCAGCCCCAGCATTTT.